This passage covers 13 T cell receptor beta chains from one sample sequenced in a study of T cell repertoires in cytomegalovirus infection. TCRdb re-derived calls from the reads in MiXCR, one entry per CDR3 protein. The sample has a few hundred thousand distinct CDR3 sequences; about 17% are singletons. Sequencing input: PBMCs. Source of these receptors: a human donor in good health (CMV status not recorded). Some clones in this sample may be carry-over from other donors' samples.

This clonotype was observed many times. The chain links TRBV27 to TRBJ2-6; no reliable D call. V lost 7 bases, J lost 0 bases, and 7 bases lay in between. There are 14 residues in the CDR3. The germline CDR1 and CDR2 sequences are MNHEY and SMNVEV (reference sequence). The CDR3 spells CASKEFSGANVLTF. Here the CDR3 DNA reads TGTGCCAGCAAAGAGTTCTCTGGGGCCAACGTCCTGACTTTC.

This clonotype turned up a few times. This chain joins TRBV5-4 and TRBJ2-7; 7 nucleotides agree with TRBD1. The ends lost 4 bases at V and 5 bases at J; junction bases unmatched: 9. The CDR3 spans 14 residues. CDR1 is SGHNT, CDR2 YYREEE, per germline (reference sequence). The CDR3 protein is CASSLGQSKNEQYF. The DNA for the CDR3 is TGTGCCAGCAGCCTGGGACAGTCTAAGAACGAGCAGTACTTC.

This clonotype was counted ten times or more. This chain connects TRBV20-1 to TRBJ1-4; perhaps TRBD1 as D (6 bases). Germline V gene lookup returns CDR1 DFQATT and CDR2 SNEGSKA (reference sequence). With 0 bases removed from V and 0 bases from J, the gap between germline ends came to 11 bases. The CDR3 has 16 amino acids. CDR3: CSAREDSQATNEKLFF. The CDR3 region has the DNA TGCAGTGCTAGAGAGGACAGCCAAGCAACTAATGAAAAACTGTTTTTT.

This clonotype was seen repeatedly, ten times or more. The CDR3 coding sequence is TGTGCCAGCAGCTTAGTAGGAGGGGGCAGCTACGAGCAGTACTTC. It translates to CASSLVGGGSYEQYF. The V gene is TRBV7-9, the J gene TRBJ2-7; D is perhaps TRBD1 (7 bases). The germline CDR1 and CDR2 sequences are SEHNR and FQNEAQ (reference sequence). The V gene lost 1 base and the J gene lost 3 bases, with 13 bases spanning the gap. This CDR3 comprises 15 residues.

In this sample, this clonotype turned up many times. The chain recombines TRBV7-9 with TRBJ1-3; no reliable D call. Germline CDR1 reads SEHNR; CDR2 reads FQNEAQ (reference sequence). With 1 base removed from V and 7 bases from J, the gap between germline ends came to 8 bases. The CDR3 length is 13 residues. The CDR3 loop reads CASSLDRRNTIYF. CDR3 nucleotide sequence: TGTGCCAGCAGCTTAGACCGTCGGAACACCATATATTTT. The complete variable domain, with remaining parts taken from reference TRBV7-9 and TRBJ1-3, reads DTGVSQNPRHKITKRGQNVTFRCDPISEHNRLYWYRQTLGQGPEFLTYFQNEAQLEKSRLLSDRFSAERPKGSFSTLEIQRTEQGDSAMYLCASSLDRRNTIYFGEGSWLTVV.

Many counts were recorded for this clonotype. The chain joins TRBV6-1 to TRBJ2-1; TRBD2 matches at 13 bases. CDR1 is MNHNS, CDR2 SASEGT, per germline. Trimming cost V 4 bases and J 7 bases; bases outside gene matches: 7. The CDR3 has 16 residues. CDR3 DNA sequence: TGTGCCAGCAGTGCCCGGACTAGCGGGGGCCGGAATGAGCAGTTCTTC. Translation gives CASSARTSGGRNEQFF.

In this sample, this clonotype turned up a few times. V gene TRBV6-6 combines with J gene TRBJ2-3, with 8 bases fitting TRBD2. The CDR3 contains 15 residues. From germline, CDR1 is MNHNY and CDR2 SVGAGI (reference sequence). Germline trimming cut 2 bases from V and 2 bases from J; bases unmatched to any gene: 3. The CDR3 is CASSYAGGATDTQYF. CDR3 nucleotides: TGTGCCAGCAGTTACGCGGGGGGCGCCACAGATACGCAGTATTTT.

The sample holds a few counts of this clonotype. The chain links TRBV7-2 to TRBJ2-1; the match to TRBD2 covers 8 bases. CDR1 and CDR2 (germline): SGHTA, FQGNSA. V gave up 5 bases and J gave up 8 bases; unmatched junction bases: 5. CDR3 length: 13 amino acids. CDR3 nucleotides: TGTGCCAGCAGCATCCTGACTAGCGATGAGCAGTTCTTC. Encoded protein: CASSILTSDEQFF.

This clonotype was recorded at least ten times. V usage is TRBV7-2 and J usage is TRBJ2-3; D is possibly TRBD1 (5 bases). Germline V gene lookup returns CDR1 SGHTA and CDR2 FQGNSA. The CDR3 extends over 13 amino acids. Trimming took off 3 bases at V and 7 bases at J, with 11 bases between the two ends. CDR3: CASSLGPRNTQYF. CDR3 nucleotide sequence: TGTGCCAGCAGCTTGGGGCCTCGGAATACGCAGTATTTT.

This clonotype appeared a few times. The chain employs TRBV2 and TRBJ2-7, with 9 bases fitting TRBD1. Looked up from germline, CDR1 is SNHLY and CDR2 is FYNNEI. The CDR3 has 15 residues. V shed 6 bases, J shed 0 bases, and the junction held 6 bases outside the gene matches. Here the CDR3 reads CASSEGTGTSYEQYF. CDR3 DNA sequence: TGTGCCAGCAGCGAGGGGACAGGGACCTCCTACGAGCAGTACTTC.

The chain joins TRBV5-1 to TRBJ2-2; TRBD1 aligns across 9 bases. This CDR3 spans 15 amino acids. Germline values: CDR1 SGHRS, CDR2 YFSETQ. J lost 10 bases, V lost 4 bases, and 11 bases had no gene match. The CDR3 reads CASSPSTGGSMELFF. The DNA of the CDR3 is TGCGCCAGCAGCCCTTCTACAGGGGGCTCGATGGAGCTGTTTTTT.

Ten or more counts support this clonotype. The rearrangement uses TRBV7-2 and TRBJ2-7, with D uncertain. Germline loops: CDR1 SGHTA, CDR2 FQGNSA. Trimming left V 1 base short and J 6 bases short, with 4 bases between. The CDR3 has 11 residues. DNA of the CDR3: TGTGCCAGCAGCTTAGACCTCGAGCAGTACTTC. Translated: CASSLDLEQYF.

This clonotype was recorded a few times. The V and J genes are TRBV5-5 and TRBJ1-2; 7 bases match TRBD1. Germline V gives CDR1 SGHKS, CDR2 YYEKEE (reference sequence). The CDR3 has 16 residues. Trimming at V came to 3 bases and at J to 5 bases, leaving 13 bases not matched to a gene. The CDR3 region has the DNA TGTGCCAGCAGCTACGAAAAAACCGGGACAGAGTATGGCTACACCTTC. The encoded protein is CASSYEKTGTEYGYTF. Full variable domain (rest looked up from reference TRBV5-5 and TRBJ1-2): DAGVTQSPTHLIKTRGQQVTLRCSPISGHKSVSWYQQVLGQGPQFIFQYYEKEERGRGNFPDRFSARQFPNYSSELNVNALLLGDSALYLCASSYEKTGTEYGYTFGSGTRLTVV.